This T cell receptor beta chain emerged from a study of monozygotic twins with inflammatory bowel disease. Per the germline V gene, CDR1 is MGHRA and CDR2 is YSYEKL. The CDR3 loop spans 17 amino acids. One entry per CDR3 protein, without DNA, is what TCRdb gives after re-calling the 5' RACE reads. Recorded for this sample: approximately 100,000 distinct CDR3 sequences. Sequencing was carried out using blood. The receptor's source is a human donor with ulcerative colitis or Crohn's disease, or a healthy co-twin of an affected twin (not recorded which). This chain uses TRBV4-1 with TRBJ2-6; TCRdb proposes TRBD1, but this gene call is untestable without DNA. CDR3 sequence: CASSQDGQLSGANVLTF.